The next 5 T cell receptor beta chains were all read from a single sample in a study of cytomegalovirus exposure and HLA in healthy donors. 60 Vbeta and 13 Jbeta primers were used in PCR. Profiling relied on immunoSEQ multiplex PCR, and the TCRdb table lists in-frame clones only, not all of them. The data hold around 59,000 clones, with 75% to 85% observed a single time. Sequencing was performed on PBMCs. The receptors shown here come from a woman between 40 and 55 years old in good health and CMV-seronegative.

The rearrangement uses TRBV18 and TRBJ1-5; no reliable D call. From germline, CDR1 is KGHSH and CDR2 LQKENI. The CDR3 consists of 14 residues. Trimming shortened V by 4 bases and J by 7 bases, and 14 bases separated the two germline ends. CDR3 nucleotide sequence: TGTGCCAGCTCACGGGAGTATTCATCGCAGCCCCAGCATTTT. Its protein is CASSREYSSQPQHF.

The V and J genes are TRBV5-1 and TRBJ2-7; 10 bases are shared with TRBD2. CDR1 and CDR2 (germline): SGHRS, YFSETQ. This CDR3 spans 14 amino acids. Unmatched junction bases numbered 7, after V lost 4 bases and J lost 6 bases. DNA for the CDR3: TGCGCCAGCAGCCCTAGCGGGAGAGCGGGCGAGCAGTACTTC. Amino acid sequence: CASSPSGRAGEQYF.

This clone has only a few counts. V is TRBV4-1 and J is TRBJ2-1; TRBD2 matches 8 bases. V was clipped by 1 base and J by 5 bases; unmatched bases: 4. This CDR3 has 15 amino acids. Per germline, CDR1 MGHRA and CDR2 YSYEKL. CDR3 DNA: TGCGCCAGCAGCCAAGGCCTAGCGGGTAACAATGAGCAGTTCTTC. Amino acid sequence: CASSQGLAGNNEQFF.

Here the CDR3 DNA reads TGTGCCAGTAGTATAGTACCCGGGCCCCAGCATTTT. Amino acids: CASSIVPGPQHF. V and J are TRBV19 and TRBJ1-5; D remains ambiguous. The CDR3 contains 12 residues. Germline values: CDR1 LNHDA, CDR2 SQIVND (reference sequence). Trimming stripped 1 base from V and 9 bases from J, with 7 bases between.

This clone is a singleton in its sample. The chain links TRBV30 to TRBJ1-2; no definite D call. Germline V gene data show CDR1 as GTSNPN and CDR2 as SVGIG (reference sequence). V was trimmed by 2 bases and J by 5 bases, leaving 6 bases between them. The CDR3 extends over 11 amino acids. The CDR3 coding sequence is TGTGCCTGGAGTTTGGCTTATGGCTACACCTTC. Its translation: CAWSLAYGYTF.